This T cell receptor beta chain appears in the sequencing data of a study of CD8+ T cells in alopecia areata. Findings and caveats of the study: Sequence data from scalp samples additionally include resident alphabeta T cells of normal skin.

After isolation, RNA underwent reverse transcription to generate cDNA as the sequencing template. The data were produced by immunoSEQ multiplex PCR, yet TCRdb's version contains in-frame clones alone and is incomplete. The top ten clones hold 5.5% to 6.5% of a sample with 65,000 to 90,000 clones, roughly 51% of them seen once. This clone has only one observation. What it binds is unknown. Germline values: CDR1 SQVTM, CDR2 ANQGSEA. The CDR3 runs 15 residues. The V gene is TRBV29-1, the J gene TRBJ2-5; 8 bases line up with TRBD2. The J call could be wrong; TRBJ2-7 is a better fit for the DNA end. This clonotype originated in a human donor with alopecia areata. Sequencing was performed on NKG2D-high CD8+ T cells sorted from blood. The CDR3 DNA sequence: TGCAGCGTTGAAGTAGCGGGGTTGGGAGTCTACGAGCAGTACTTC. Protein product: CSVEVAGLGVYEQYF.